Detailed here is one T cell receptor (beta chain). This record comes from a study of control samples from healthy donors and cancer patients. Here immunoSEQ multiplex PCR was the method, and the copy in TCRdb shows in-frame clones only, minus some. Seen here are 130,000 or so clones, just under 90% observed once, and the top ten hold 9% to 14%. This receptor was identified in a man aged 25-40 years in good health. The material sequenced was blood.

Written as DNA, the CDR3 is TGCAGTGCTAGTATTACAGGGGGCAATCAGCCCCAGCATTTT. Translated, it gives CSASITGGNQPQHF. The V call is TRBV20-1, the J call TRBJ1-5, with 7 bases matching TRBD1. The germline V gene encodes CDR1 DFQATT and CDR2 SNEGSKA (reference sequence). The CDR3 totals 14 residues. J gave up 2 bases and V 3 bases, and 4 bases lay outside the gene matches.